This T cell receptor beta chain was sequenced for a study of blood T cell repertoires in COVID-19. This clone occurred once. TCRdb keeps only in-frame clones here, not all; method: immunoSEQ multiplex PCR. The sample comprises approximately 280,000 clones, approximately 85% of which are singletons, and about 10% rests with the top ten. Sequencing was performed on peripheral blood. The sequence was obtained from a woman aged 70-85 years with acute or convalescent COVID-19.

CDR3 sequence (DNA): TGTGCCAGCAGCCAAGTTGCCGGTAACTATGGCTACACCTTC. It encodes CASSQVAGNYGYTF. This chain uses TRBV3-1 (or the pseudogene TRBV3-2) with TRBJ1-2; no definite D call. Germline V gene sequence: CDR1 LGHDT, CDR2 YNNKEL (reference sequence). The V end lost 1 base, the J end lost 1 base, and 7 bases lay between the germline ends. The CDR3 consists of 14 residues.